The 24 T cell receptor beta chains listed next were all sequenced from one sample in a study of technical replicates of blood from several donors. The data were produced by immunoSEQ multiplex PCR, yet TCRdb's version contains in-frame clones alone and is incomplete. Among tens of thousands of clones, 95% to 98% were seen once, and the ten largest hold over 0.15%. The sequencing sample was made of T cells isolated from PBMCs. The receptor source for this set is a human donor in good health.

The chain has TRBV19 and TRBJ2-1; D not certain. The CDR3 covers 15 residues. Trimming left V 3 bases short and J 4 bases short, with 13 bases between. Germline V lookup: CDR1 LNHDA, CDR2 SQIVND (reference sequence). In DNA, the CDR3 is TGTGCCAGTAGTATCGGCGGAGAACCATACAATGAGCAGTTCTTC. Protein: CASSIGGEPYNEQFF. Full variable domain (remainder filled in from reference TRBV19 and TRBJ2-1): DGGITQSPKYLFRKEGQNVTLSCEQNLNHDAMYWYRQDPGQGLRLIYYSQIVNDFQKGDIAEGYSVSREKKESFPLTVTSAQKNPTAFYLCASSIGGEPYNEQFFGPGTRLTVL.

The chain recombines TRBV6-5 with TRBJ2-1; TRBD1 matches 7 bases. The trim removed 6 bases at V and 10 bases at J, leaving 12 bases unmatched. The CDR3 sequence is 14 residues long. Germline assignment: CDR1 MNHEY and CDR2 SVGAGI. The CDR3 spells CASSSQGVDREQFF. The CDR3 coding sequence is TGTGCCAGCAGCTCCCAGGGGGTAGATAGAGAGCAGTTCTTC.

The chain recombines TRBV10-3 with TRBJ1-1, with D possibly matching TRBD1 (5 bases). This CDR3 is built from 12 residues. Between the trimmed V and J ends, which lost 10 bases and 1 base, there was a span of 10 bases. Germline lookup yields CDR1 ENHRY and CDR2 SYGVKD. The CDR3 nucleotides are TGTGCCAACCGTGGGGCGAACACTGAAGCTTTCTTT. Translation gives CANRGANTEAFF.

This chain connects TRBV7-9 to TRBJ2-7, with D perhaps matching TRBD2 (6 bases). The CDR3 totals 14 residues. V was trimmed by 1 base and J by 3 bases, leaving 10 bases between them. CDR1 is SEHNR, CDR2 FQNEAQ, per germline (reference sequence). This chain's CDR3 is CASSLEVGGYEQYF. The DNA of the CDR3 is TGTGCCAGCAGCTTAGAAGTGGGGGGCTACGAGCAGTACTTC.

Here the CDR3 reads CASSESVGWGLNTDTQYF. The CDR3 DNA is TGTGCCAGCAGCGAATCGGTGGGGTGGGGACTTAACACAGATACGCAGTATTTT. This sequence joins TRBV9 and TRBJ2-3, with D perhaps matching TRBD2 (6 bases). The CDR3 loop spans 18 amino acids. Per the germline V gene, CDR1 is SGDLS and CDR2 is YYNGEE. V was cut by 3 bases and J by 2 bases, with 22 bases left in between. The whole variable domain, remainder taken from reference TRBV9 and TRBJ2-3, is DSGVTQTPKHLITATGQRVTLRCSPRSGDLSVYWYQQSLDQGLQFLIQYYNGEERAKGNILERFSAQQFPDLHSELNLSSLELGDSALYFCASSESVGWGLNTDTQYFGPGTRLTVL.

The chain joins TRBV4-2 to TRBJ1-1; the match to TRBD1 covers 10 bases. J gave up 2 bases and V 3 bases, and 6 bases lay outside the gene matches. Germline assignment: CDR1 LGHNA and CDR2 YNFKEQ. The CDR3 runs 16 residues. CDR3 loop: CASSHEVTGGNTEAFF. DNA for the CDR3: TGTGCCAGCAGCCATGAGGTGACAGGGGGCAACACTGAAGCTTTCTTT.

V and J are TRBV7-8 and TRBJ2-2, with TRBD2 matching over 9 bases. V shed 5 bases, J shed 2 bases, and the junction held 6 bases outside the gene matches. CDR1 and CDR2 from the germline V gene are SGHVS and FQNEAQ. This CDR3 has 16 amino acids. CDR3 DNA: TGTGCCAGCAGCCCCCAGACTAGCGGAAACACCGGGGAGCTGTTTTTT. Protein product: CASSPQTSGNTGELFF.

V gene TRBV10-3 combines with J gene TRBJ2-2; TRBD2 matches 11 bases. Germline CDR1 ENHRY, CDR2 SYGVKD. The CDR3 consists of 17 residues. With 4 bases clipped from V and 4 bases from J, the junction kept 8 bases outside the gene matches. CDR3 DNA sequence: TGTGCCATCAGTGCCCTAGCGGGGGGTACGGGCACCGGGGAGCTGTTTTTT. As protein: CAISALAGGTGTGELFF.

The genes are TRBV4-2 and TRBJ2-7, with 8 bases fitting TRBD2. In germline, CDR1 is LGHNA, CDR2 YNFKEQ. V lost 0 bases and J lost 0; bases outside the gene matches: 1. The CDR3 contains 15 residues. Written as DNA, the CDR3 is TGTGCCAGCAGCCAAGAAAGCGGGAGCTCCTACGAGCAGTACTTC. Translation: CASSQESGSSYEQYF.

The V call is TRBV5-6, the J call TRBJ2-5, with D tentatively TRBD2 (6 bases). Trimming removed 0 bases from V and 0 bases from J, with 12 bases in between. The CDR3 spans 16 residues. Per germline, CDR1 SGHDT and CDR2 YYEEEE. This CDR3 is CASSLVASAYQETQYF. The DNA for the CDR3 is TGTGCCAGCAGCTTGGTCGCTAGCGCCTACCAAGAGACCCAGTACTTC. Full variable domain (remainder filled in from reference TRBV5-6 and TRBJ2-5): DAGVTQSPTHLIKTRGQQVTLRCSPKSGHDTVSWYQQALGQGPQFIFQYYEEEERQRGNFPDRFSGHQFPNYSSELNVNALLLGDSALYLCASSLVASAYQETQYFGPGTRLLVL.

The rearrangement uses TRBV28 and TRBJ2-7, with a possible D match to TRBD2 (6 bases). This CDR3 is 14 amino acids long. CDR1 and CDR2 (germline): MDHEN, SYDVKM. V gave up 3 bases and J gave up 0 bases, with 9 bases separating them. In nucleotides, the CDR3 is TGTGCCAGCAGTTTTGGGGGGAGCTCCTACGAGCAGTACTTC. Its translation: CASSFGGSSYEQYF.

The chain employs TRBV10-2 and TRBJ1-2; TRBD1 matches 8 bases. The CDR3 runs 13 residues. From germline, CDR1 is WSHSY and CDR2 SAAADI. Trimming at V came to 10 bases and at J to 7 bases, leaving 11 bases not matched to a gene. The CDR3: CATHRGSLGGYTF. The DNA of the CDR3 is TGCGCCACCCACAGGGGGTCCCTAGGTGGCTACACCTTC.

The rearrangement joins TRBV9 to TRBJ2-1, with a tentative D call TRBD2 (7 bases). Germline V gene lookup returns CDR1 SGDLS and CDR2 YYNGEE. V was shortened by 2 bases and J by 1 base, with 19 bases between the two germline ends. The CDR3 contains 18 residues. The CDR3 nucleotides read TGTGCCAGCAGCGTGAGATCTTGGGGGGGGGCATCCTACAATGAGCAGTTCTTC. Translating it yields CASSVRSWGGASYNEQFF.

The chain combines TRBV7-2 with TRBJ2-5, with 7 bases lining up with TRBD1. The ends lost 5 bases at V and 4 bases at J; junction bases unmatched: 7. The CDR3 consists of 14 residues. CDR1 and CDR2 (germline): SGHTA, FQGNSA. CDR3 DNA: TGTGCCAGCAGCCTTTTTACAGGGGCAGAGACCCAGTACTTC. Its protein is CASSLFTGAETQYF.

This chain joins TRBV5-1 and TRBJ1-1; perhaps TRBD1 as D (5 bases). Germline V lookup: CDR1 SGHRS, CDR2 YFSETQ. The length of the CDR3 is 13 residues. V was cut by 2 bases and J by 1 base, with 6 bases left in between. The chain's CDR3 is CASSFGANTEAFF. The DNA for the CDR3 is TGCGCCAGCAGCTTTGGGGCGAACACTGAAGCTTTCTTT.

V usage is TRBV5-1 and J usage is TRBJ2-2; perhaps TRBD2 as D (7 bases). The germline V and J ends were trimmed by 0 bases and 4 bases, with 13 bases remaining between them. Looked up from germline, CDR1 is SGHRS and CDR2 is YFSETQ. This CDR3 region has 16 residues. CDR3 in DNA: TGCGCCAGCAGCTTGGCGGGGGGCGCGGGCACCGGGGAGCTGTTTTTT. Translated: CASSLAGGAGTGELFF.

In nucleotides, the CDR3 is TGTGCCTGCACACCTCCACCTGGAGTAAACAATCAGCCCCAGCATTTT. It is translated as CACTPPPGVNNQPQHF. The chain joins TRBV30 to TRBJ1-5; the D is unclear. Trimming left V 6 bases short and J 3 bases short, with 21 bases between. The CDR3 covers 16 residues. Germline V gives CDR1 GTSNPN, CDR2 SVGIG (reference sequence).

This chain links TRBV6-5 with TRBJ1-2, with 8 bases identical to TRBD1. V shed 0 bases and J 4 bases; nucleotides not matched to a gene: 4. Germline V gene sequence: CDR1 MNHEY, CDR2 SVGAGI. The CDR3 spans 15 residues. This chain's CDR3 is CASSYSGTGIYGYTF. DNA for the CDR3: TGTGCCAGCAGTTACTCTGGGACAGGAATCTATGGCTACACCTTC.

The V gene is TRBV6-1, the J gene TRBJ1-2, with D tentatively TRBD1 (5 bases). From germline, CDR1 is MNHNS and CDR2 SASEGT. Trimming stripped 11 bases from V and 8 bases from J, with 15 bases between. The CDR3 runs to 11 residues. In DNA, the CDR3 is TGTGCCGCCAGGGTGTTGAAGGGCTACACCTTC. Encoded protein: CAARVLKGYTF.

This chain uses TRBV14 with TRBJ1-2; possibly TRBD1 for D (6 bases). The length of the CDR3 is 14 residues. The V end lost 6 bases, the J end lost 4 bases, and 15 bases lay between the germline ends. Germline V gene sequence: CDR1 SGHDN, CDR2 FVKESK. CDR3 sequence (DNA): TGTGCCAGCAGTCCAGGGGATTGGGGCTATGGCTACACCTTC. This codes for CASSPGDWGYGYTF.

CDR3 sequence: CSVPLTGDYGYTF. The CDR3 nucleotides read TGCAGCGTTCCATTGACAGGAGACTATGGCTACACCTTC. The chain employs TRBV29-1 and TRBJ1-2; D possibly corresponds to TRBD1 (6 bases). The V and J ends lost 5 bases and 3 bases respectively, with 13 bases between them. Germline CDR1 reads SQVTM; CDR2 reads ANQGSEA. The CDR3 runs 13 residues.

V usage is TRBV7-9 and J usage is TRBJ2-1; tentative D call: TRBD2 (7 bases). The V gene's germline CDR1 is SEHNR and CDR2 FQNEAQ (reference sequence). This CDR3 is built from 17 residues. Trimming took 1 base from V and 6 from J, leaving 19 bases between them. The CDR3 region is CASSLGGAGERVNEQFF. The CDR3 region has the DNA TGTGCCAGCAGCTTAGGGGGGGCGGGAGAGAGGGTCAATGAGCAGTTCTTC.

This chain connects TRBV10-1 to TRBJ2-1; 9 bases match TRBD2. V lost 1 base to trimming and J lost 6 bases; unmatched junction nucleotides: 4. In germline, CDR1 is WNHNN, CDR2 SYGVQD (reference sequence). This CDR3 has 15 amino acids. The CDR3 sequence: CASSELVAGANEQFF. Written as DNA, the CDR3 is TGCGCCAGCAGTGAGTTGGTAGCGGGAGCCAATGAGCAGTTCTTC.

V gene TRBV5-8 combines with J gene TRBJ2-7, with D maybe TRBD1 (5 bases). Germline V gene data show CDR1 as SGHTS and CDR2 as YDEGEE. The CDR3 is 14 amino acids. V was pared by 5 bases and J by 1 base, with 13 bases between. The CDR3 nucleotides read TGTGCCAGCAGGTTCCTCAGGGTTTCCTACGAGCAGTACTTC. Protein: CASRFLRVSYEQYF.